This note documents a single TCR beta chain sequence. The data were taken from a study of T cell responses to AZD1222 COVID-19 vaccine. Assay used: immunoSEQ multiplex PCR; TCRdb lists only in-frame clones, some missing. Of tens of thousands of clones listed, around nine tenths are singletons. Germline CDR1 is MNHEY and CDR2 is SMNVEV (reference sequence). V gave up 10 bases and J gave up 4 bases, with 13 bases separating them. This CDR3 region has 13 residues. The sequencing used peripheral blood, collected 28 days after the second AZD1222 dose. This chain links TRBV27 with TRBJ1-4; no clear D gene. The sequence was obtained from an adult who received the AZD1222 COVID-19 vaccine. CDR3 in amino acids: CATSGRINEKLFF. Here the CDR3 DNA reads TGTGCCACCTCCGGACGGATTAATGAAAAACTGTTTTTT.